The entry that follows covers one T cell receptor beta chain sequence. Its target is unknown. The data were taken from a study of CD8+CD57+ T cells in acquired aplastic anemia. On the study more broadly: On average, sorted CD4+ and CD8+ cells gave about 3.1 ug of DNA. Study-wide results and limits: Any difference that existed in CD8+ Simpson's diversity between patients and controls was not significant. Roughly 31 CD8+ CDR3 sequences were shared between patients and controls.

The CDR3 length is 14 residues. Trimming left V 9 bases short and J 5 bases short, with 19 bases between. CDR1 is MNHNS, CDR2 SASEGT, per germline. The use of genomic DNA as template underpinned the TCR beta VDJ and CDR3 profiling. TCRdb independently ran MiXCR on the reads; one entry per CDR3 protein. Of some 140,000 distinct CDR3 sequences in the sample, about 48% are singletons; the top ten hold less than 15%. The patients chosen for sequencing had shown expansion of CD8+CD57+ cells (detected by flow cytometry). The chain combines TRBV6-1 with TRBJ2-5; possible D gene TRBD1, 6 bases. Sequencing input: sorted CD4+, CD8+, or CD8+CD57+ T cells (not recorded which) from PBMCs. This TCR came from a human donor with aplastic anemia. Here the CDR3 DNA reads TGTGCCAGTTCCTGGCTGGGGGCCCAGGAGACCCAGTACTTC. Translation gives CASSWLGAQETQYF.